The subject of this entry is one T cell receptor (beta chain). Antigen: not known. Sequencing used immunoSEQ v3.0 at survey level. Using immunoSEQ multiplex PCR, the repertoire was profiled, and TCRdb retains in-frame clones only, with some absent. The sample yields tens of thousands of clones, 75% to 95% seen once. All donors provided no fewer than one pre-ART and no fewer than two post-ART PBMC samples. There are 13 residues in the CDR3. V was pared by 6 bases and J by 1 base, with 7 bases between. The germline gives CDR1 SNHLY, CDR2 FYNNEI. The data derive from a study of long-term antiretroviral therapy in people with HIV. Overall study findings and caveats: Drawn between about 2004 and 2018, the blood was possibly obtained under older ART regimens. Pre-ART-expanded clones dominated the repertoire at all time points.

Sequences were derived from unsorted PBMCs, sampled approximately 5.1 years after starting antiretroviral therapy. The TCR comes from a woman aged 40 to 55 with HIV. This chain links TRBV2 with TRBJ1-5; D possibly corresponds to TRBD1 (5 bases). The CDR3 sequence is CASRGDSNQPQHF. The CDR3 DNA reads as TGTGCCAGCAGAGGGGACAGCAATCAGCCCCAGCATTTT.